This entry is about one T cell receptor (beta chain). No antigen is known for it. Sample time point: pretreatment peripheral blood. These data originate in a study of PD-L1 blockade in urothelial cancer. Study in general: Blood gave a median approximately 150,000 T cells. Study-wide findings and caveats: At the 3-week point, tumor-associated blood clones expanded more in durable-benefit patients.

Produced via immunoSEQ multiplex PCR; TCRdb's table is partial and in-frame only. This sample has around 70,000 clones, with roughly 84% found just once. Trimming removed 9 bases from V and 8 bases from J, with 13 bases in between. Germline loops: CDR1 LNHDA, CDR2 SQIVND (reference sequence). This CDR3 has 11 amino acids. The clonotype originates from a woman in her seventies with urothelial cancer. The material was PBMCs, obtained around atezolizumab (anti-PD-L1) treatment. The chain carries TRBV19 and TRBJ1-2; D is unresolved. The CDR3 loop is CASHEAGGYTF. The CDR3, as DNA: TGTGCCAGCCACGAAGCGGGAGGCTACACCTTC.